This T cell receptor beta chain was observed in a study of T cell responses to AZD1222 COVID-19 vaccine. Method: immunoSEQ multiplex PCR; TCRdb's copy keeps in-frame clones and lacks some. Here the sample spans about 170,000 clones, 70% to 90% being singletons. Turning to this clone: Its target is unknown.

Whole-study results and caveats: Clonal diversity was possibly underestimated, and white British individuals and females predominated among donors. Once two AZD1222 doses were given, Spike-specific TCR breadth and depth went up.

Second-dose intervals of approximately 4 or approximately 12 weeks were pooled. The source was peripheral blood, collected 28 days after the second AZD1222 dose. This receptor was taken from an adult who received the AZD1222 COVID-19 vaccine.

The CDR3 here is CASSVVSDGADTQYF. The CDR3 DNA follows: TGTGCCAGCAGCGTAGTTAGCGATGGGGCAGATACGCAGTATTTT. The chain carries TRBV9 and TRBJ2-3, with a possible D match to TRBD2 (5 bases). Germline-derived CDR1 and CDR2 are SGDLS and YYNGEE. There are 15 residues in the CDR3. Deletions cut 0 bases from V and 4 bases from J, with 12 bases between. Supplemented by reference TRBV9 and TRBJ2-3, the full variable domain reads DSGVTQTPKHLITATGQRVTLRCSPRSGDLSVYWYQQSLDQGLQFLIQYYNGEERAKGNILERFSAQQFPDLHSELNLSSLELGDSALYFCASSVVSDGADTQYFGPGTRLTVL.